A single sample is the source of the 12 T cell receptor beta chains below, sequenced in a study of OX40 agonist ivuxolimab in advanced cancers. The library was obtained by the immunoSEQ multiplex PCR assay. This is the immuneACCESS table as TCRdb keeps it, with only in-frame sequences that have V and J called. A part of the clones is gone; compared with another copy, unresolved V genes explain less than half, and the rest is unexplained. The table for this sample lists 70,000 or so clones; about three quarters of them were counted only once. The ten largest clones add up to approximately 2.5% of the sample. This specimen consisted of CD4+ or CD8+ T cells sorted from blood, obtained in a trial of the OX40 agonist ivuxolimab. The receptor set was obtained from an adult with an advanced solid tumor such as melanoma, head and neck, liver or kidney cancer.

The rearrangement uses TRBV7-2 and TRBJ1-5; the D gene is possibly TRBD1 (5 bases). Germline-derived CDR1 and CDR2 are SGHTA and FQGNSA. Trimming stripped 6 bases from V and 9 bases from J, with 21 bases between. The CDR3 loop spans 15 amino acids. The CDR3 sequence is CASSPTRGALGPQHF. For the CDR3, the DNA is TGTGCCAGCAGTCCGACAAGGGGCGCGTTGGGGCCCCAGCATTTT.

The DNA of the CDR3 is TGTGCCAGTAGCCCCCGGAGACAGGGGGCAGGTCAGCCCCAGCATTTT. It encodes CASSPRRQGAGQPQHF. V usage is TRBV19 and J usage is TRBJ1-5; 10 positions match TRBD1. The germline CDR1 and CDR2 sequences are LNHDA and SQIVND (reference sequence). This CDR3 region has 16 residues. The ends lost 6 bases at V and 6 bases at J; junction bases unmatched: 11.

The gene calls are TRBV7-9 and TRBJ2-7; D is possibly TRBD2 (5 bases). V was trimmed by 4 bases and J by 2 bases, leaving 6 bases between them. CDR3 length: 12 amino acids. Germline V gene lookup returns CDR1 SEHNR and CDR2 FQNEAQ (reference sequence). CDR3 loop: CASSSGTYEQYF. DNA of the CDR3: TGTGCCAGCAGCTCGGGAACCTACGAGCAGTACTTC.

This clone has just one count. This chain connects TRBV14 to TRBJ2-5, with 12 bases matching TRBD2. Per germline, CDR1 SGHDN and CDR2 FVKESK. Trimming removed 8 bases from V and 7 bases from J; junction bases left unmatched: 8. The CDR3 contains 14 residues. CDR3 sequence (DNA): TGTGCCAGCGCCGGACTAGCGGGAAGGGGGACCCAGTACTTC. Amino acid sequence: CASAGLAGRGTQYF.

The gene calls are TRBV10-2 and TRBJ2-1, with TRBD2 identical over 8 bases. The trim removed 8 bases at V and 7 bases at J, leaving 25 bases unmatched. Germline loops: CDR1 WSHSY, CDR2 SAAADI. The CDR3 consists of 19 residues. As DNA, the CDR3 is TGCGCCAGCTCAGCTTCCCGAAAAGCGGGAGTTAGATCGGGGAATGAGCAGTTCTTC. This codes for CASSASRKAGVRSGNEQFF.

V is TRBV6-5 and J is TRBJ1-1; the match to TRBD1 covers 10 bases. The junction had 8 bases not matched to a gene; V was cut back by 5 bases and J by 5 bases. CDR1 is MNHEY and CDR2 is SVGAGI in the germline V gene. The CDR3 has 15 amino acids. CDR3 region: CASSPRQGADTEAFF. CDR3 bases: TGTGCCAGCAGTCCCAGACAGGGGGCAGATACTGAAGCTTTCTTT.

The chain couples TRBV19 to TRBJ1-3; 7 bases align to TRBD1. The CDR3 covers 15 residues. Germline lookup yields CDR1 LNHDA and CDR2 SQIVND (reference sequence). Trimming cost V 5 bases and J 3 bases; bases outside gene matches: 7. The CDR3 DNA reads TGTGCCAGTAGTCCTGGGAGGGGGCATGGAAACACCATATATTTT. Amino acid sequence: CASSPGRGHGNTIYF.

V gene TRBV7-9 combines with J gene TRBJ1-2; D is unclear. The germline V gene encodes CDR1 SEHNR and CDR2 FQNEAQ (reference sequence). The CDR3 spans 13 residues. The ends were cut back, 2 bases at V and 9 bases at J, with 13 bases in the middle. The CDR3, as DNA: TGTGCCAGCAGCTTACCCCCACACTTGCGCTACACCTTC. It translates to CASSLPPHLRYTF.

The rearrangement links TRBV5-6 to TRBJ2-5; tentative D call: TRBD2 (7 bases). Trimming removed 1 base at V and 5 bases at J, with 12 bases between. Germline loops: CDR1 SGHDT, CDR2 YYEEEE. The length of the CDR3 is 14 residues. The CDR3 DNA is TGTGCCAGCAGCTTGCGGGGGGCACGCGAGACCCAGTACTTC. It specifies CASSLRGARETQYF.

The table lists this clone with a count of one. The chain combines TRBV30 with TRBJ2-6; maybe TRBD1 (5 bases). Trimming removed 3 bases at V and 2 bases at J, with 14 bases between. The CDR3 consists of 16 residues. Germline CDR1 and CDR2: GTSNPN and SVGIG (reference sequence). CDR3 in DNA: TGTGCCTGGAGATCACGTACCAGGGCTGGGGCCAACGTCCTGACTTTC. Encoded protein: CAWRSRTRAGANVLTF.

The chain is built from TRBV5-1 and TRBJ1-2; D uncertain. V was cut by 5 bases and J by 1 base, with 12 bases left in between. Germline CDR1 SGHRS, CDR2 YFSETQ. The CDR3 runs to 14 residues. CDR3 sequence (DNA): TGCGCCAGCAGGACCGGTGGGGTTAACTATGGCTACACCTTC. It yields the protein CASRTGGVNYGYTF.

The chain links TRBV27 to TRBJ2-2, with 9 nucleotides matching TRBD1. Germline V lookup: CDR1 MNHEY, CDR2 SMNVEV (reference sequence). The CDR3 is made up of 15 amino acids. Germline trimming cut 6 bases from V and 1 base from J; bases unmatched to any gene: 3. The chain's CDR3 is CASRYRGQNTGELFF. CDR3 sequence (DNA): TGTGCCAGCAGATACAGGGGGCAGAACACCGGGGAGCTGTTTTTT.